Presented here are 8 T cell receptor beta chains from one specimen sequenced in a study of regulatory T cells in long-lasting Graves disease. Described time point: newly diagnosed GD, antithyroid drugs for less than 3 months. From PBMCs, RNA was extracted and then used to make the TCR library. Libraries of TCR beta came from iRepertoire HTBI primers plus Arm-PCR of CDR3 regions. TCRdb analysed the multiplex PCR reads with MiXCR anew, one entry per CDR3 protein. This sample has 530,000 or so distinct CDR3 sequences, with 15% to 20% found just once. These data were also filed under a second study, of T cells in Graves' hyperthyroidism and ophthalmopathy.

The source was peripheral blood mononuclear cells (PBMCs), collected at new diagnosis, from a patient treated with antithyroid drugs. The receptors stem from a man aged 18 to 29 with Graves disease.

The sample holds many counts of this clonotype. This CDR3 reads CASSRWTSGGNNEQFF. In DNA, the CDR3 is TGTGCCAGCAGCCGTTGGACTAGCGGGGGGAACAATGAGCAGTTCTTC. The rearrangement joins TRBV7-8 to TRBJ2-1; 14 nucleotides align to TRBD2. V lost 5 bases and J lost 5; bases outside the gene matches: 5. The CDR3 extends over 16 amino acids. The V gene's germline CDR1 is SGHVS and CDR2 FQNEAQ. Full variable domain (rest looked up from reference TRBV7-8 and TRBJ2-1): GAGVSQSPRYKVAKRGQDVALRCDPISGHVSLFWYQQALGQGPEFLTYFQNEAQLDKSGLPSDRFFAERPEGSVSTLKIQRTQQEDSAVYLCASSRWTSGGNNEQFFGPGTRLTVL.

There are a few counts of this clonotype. The CDR3 sequence is CASSSRTGAAGELFF. The DNA for the CDR3 is TGTGCCAGCAGCTCCCGGACAGGGGCGGCCGGGGAGCTGTTTTTT. The rearrangement uses TRBV7-9 and TRBJ2-2; 9 nucleotides agree with TRBD1. The CDR3 is made up of 15 amino acids. From germline, CDR1 is SEHNR and CDR2 FQNEAQ (reference sequence). The junction had 6 bases not matched to a gene; V was cut back by 4 bases and J by 6 bases.

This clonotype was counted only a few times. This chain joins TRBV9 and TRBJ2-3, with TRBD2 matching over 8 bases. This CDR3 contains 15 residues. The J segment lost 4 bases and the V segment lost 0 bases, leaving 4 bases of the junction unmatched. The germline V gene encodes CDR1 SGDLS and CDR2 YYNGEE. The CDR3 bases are TGTGCCAGCAGCGTAGACGGGAGGGAGGCAGATACGCAGTATTTT. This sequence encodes CASSVDGREADTQYF.

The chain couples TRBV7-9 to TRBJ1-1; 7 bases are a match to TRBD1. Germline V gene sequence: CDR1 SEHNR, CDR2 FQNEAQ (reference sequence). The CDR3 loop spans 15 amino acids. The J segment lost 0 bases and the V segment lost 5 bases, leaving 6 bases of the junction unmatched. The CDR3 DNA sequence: TGTGCCAGCAGCCAACGACAGGGATTGAACACTGAAGCTTTCTTT. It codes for CASSQRQGLNTEAFF.

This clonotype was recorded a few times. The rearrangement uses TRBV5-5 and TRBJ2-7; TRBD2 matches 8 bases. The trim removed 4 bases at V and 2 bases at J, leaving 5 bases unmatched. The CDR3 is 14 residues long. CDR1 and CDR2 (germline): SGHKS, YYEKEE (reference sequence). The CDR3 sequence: CASSVLAETYEQYF. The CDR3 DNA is TGTGCCAGCAGCGTACTAGCGGAAACCTACGAGCAGTACTTC.

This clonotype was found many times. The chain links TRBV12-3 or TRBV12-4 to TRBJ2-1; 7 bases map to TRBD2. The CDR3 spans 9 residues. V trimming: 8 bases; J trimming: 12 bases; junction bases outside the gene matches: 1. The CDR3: CASGTTQFF. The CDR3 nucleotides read TGTGCCAGCGGGACTACGCAGTTCTTC.

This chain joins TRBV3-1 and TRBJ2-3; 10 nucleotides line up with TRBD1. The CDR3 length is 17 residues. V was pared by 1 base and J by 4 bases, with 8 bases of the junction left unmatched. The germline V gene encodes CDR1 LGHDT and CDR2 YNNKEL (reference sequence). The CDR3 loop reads CASSQVWGQGLADTQYF. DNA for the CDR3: TGTGCCAGCAGCCAAGTCTGGGGACAGGGGTTAGCAGATACGCAGTATTTT.

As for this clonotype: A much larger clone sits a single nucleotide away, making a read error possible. The CDR3 DNA is TGTGCCAGCAGTGAAGCGCGGGGAGCGGGTGGGCCGTCGGGCTCCTGCAATGAGCAGTTCTTC. Protein product: CASSEARGAGGPSGSCNEQFF. V is TRBV2 and J is TRBJ2-1; possibly TRBD2 for D (6 bases). Per the germline V gene, CDR1 is SNHLY and CDR2 is FYNNEI. The CDR3 covers 21 residues.